This TCR beta chain was captured in a study of cytomegalovirus exposure and HLA in healthy donors. The study, taken as a whole, reports: Earlier analysis yielded a pattern in which most TCR beta V segments were productive about 87% or about 30% of the time.

Notes on this clone: Its specificity is not known.

Researchers ran the PCR with 60 Vbeta and 13 Jbeta primers. This table comes from immunoSEQ multiplex PCR, and its TCRdb copy is limited to in-frame clones, with some not included. The sample yields more than 110,000 clones, roughly 79% seen once. There are 15 residues in the CDR3. Germline CDR1 reads MDHEN; CDR2 reads SYDVKM. V was pared by 2 bases and J by 0 bases, with 11 bases between. This receptor was identified in a male donor in good health and CMV-seronegative. Sequencing was performed on PBMCs. This chain uses TRBV28 with TRBJ2-7; D is ambiguous. The CDR3 is CASSLSGDSSYEQYF. In DNA form, the CDR3 reads TGTGCCAGCAGTTTAAGTGGTGATAGCTCCTACGAGCAGTACTTC. Based on the CDR3 plus reference TRBV28 and TRBJ2-7, the full variable domain is DVKVTQSSRYLVKRTGEKVFLECVQDMDHENMFWYRQDPGLGLRLIYFSYDVKMKEKGDIPEGYSVSREKKERFSLILESASTNQTSMYLCASSLSGDSSYEQYFGPGTRLTVT.